A selection of T cell receptor beta chains follows, all from one sample in a study of T cells in Graves' hyperthyroidism and ophthalmopathy. TCRdb reprocessed the multiplex PCR reads via MiXCR and lists one record per CDR3 protein. This sample carries 500,000 to 800,000 distinct CDR3 sequences, just under 45% of them seen once, and the ten largest clones take 7% to 7.5%. The sequenced sample was peripheral blood or thyroid tissue (not recorded which). The receptors were sampled from an adult man with Graves' disease, either hyperthyroidism or ophthalmopathy (not recorded which). The CDR3 runs from the conserved cysteine through the conserved F or W. D genes are given only for firm matches. A clone size is listed for some rows: how often the clone was seen (once, few, many), or a class if it is expanded.

v_gene,d_gene,abundance,j_gene,CDR3nt,CDR3aa
TRBV11-2,NA,NA,TRBJ2-7,TGTGCCAGCAGGGGAGGCGAGCGAGCAGGGACCTACGAGCAGTACTTC,CASRGGERAGTYEQYF
TRBV7-8,NA,NA,TRBJ2-5,TGTGCCAGCAGCTTAGTCCGCGGTCCGCCCGGTGAGACCCAGTACTTC,CASSLVRGPPGETQYF
TRBV7-9,NA,few,TRBJ2-7,TGTGCCAGCAGCTTAGCGGTAGCGGATGCCTACGAGCAGTACTTC,CASSLAVADAYEQYF
TRBV24-1,TRBD1,many,TRBJ1-2,TGTGCCACCAGCCGGGACAGAGACTATGGCTACACCTTC,CATSRDRDYGYTF
TRBV2,NA,many,TRBJ2-5,TGTGCCAGCAGCCCCGAGGTGGCAGAAGAGACCCAGTACTTC,CASSPEVAEETQYF
TRBV20-1,TRBD1,once,TRBJ1-5,TGCAGTGCTAGCGGCACAGGGGGAGACCAGCCCCAGCATTTT,CSASGTGGDQPQHF
TRBV25-1,NA,NA,TRBJ2-7,TGTGCCAGCAGTGAATGGGTCTCTAGCTTACTACGGGAGCAGTACTTC,CASSEWVSSLLREQYF
TRBV20-1,TRBD1,few,TRBJ1-1,TGCAGTGCTACAGGGGGCAACACTGAAGCTTTCTTT,CSATGGNTEAFF
TRBV2,NA,many,TRBJ1-2,TGTGCCAGCAGTGAAAGGACATATGATGGCTACACCTTC,CASSERTYDGYTF
TRBV6-1,NA,many,TRBJ2-7,TGTGCCAGCAGTGAAGCCGGTAGCTACGAGCAGTACTTC,CASSEAGSYEQYF
TRBV24-1,NA,many,TRBJ1-1,TGTGCCACCAGTGATAGCGGGAGTATGCCGATTGAAGCTTTCTTT,CATSDSGSMPIEAFF
TRBV7-8,NA,many,TRBJ1-5,TGTGCCAGCAGCTTAGCCGGGGTCAATCAGCCCCAGCATTTT,CASSLAGVNQPQHF
TRBV10-3,NA,NA,TRBJ1-3,TGTGCCAGCTCCCCAAGTGTTACCATATATTTT,CASSPSVTIYF
TRBV29-1,NA,NA,TRBJ1-4,TGCAGCGTTGACCTGGTGGCGGGGAGGTACGAAAAACTGTTTTTT,CSVDLVAGRYEKLFF
TRBV10-3,NA,many,TRBJ1-5,TGTGCCACCGTGGACAGTCTCAATCAGCCCCAGCATTTT,CATVDSLNQPQHF
TRBV6-1,NA,NA,TRBJ2-7,TGTGCCAGCAGATCGATCAACGAGCAGTACTTC,CASRSINEQYF
TRBV9,NA,NA,TRBJ1-4,TGTGCCAGCAGCGTTGGGGGCTTGGGTGAAAAACTGTTTTTT,CASSVGGLGEKLFF
TRBV20-1,TRBD2,few,TRBJ2-5,TGCAGTGCTAGACTTCCAGGAGGAGGCGGGAGGGCGGAGACCCAGTACTTC,CSARLPGGGGRAETQYF
TRBV29-1,NA,NA,TRBJ1-2,TGCAGCGAGGACAGCTTCTTCCCCGACTATGGCTACACCTTC,CSEDSFFPDYGYTF
TRBV29-1,NA,once,TRBJ1-1,TGCAGCGTTGAAAAACAGAACACTGAAGCTTTCTTT,CSVEKQNTEAFF
TRBV7-9,NA,many,TRBJ1-1,TGTGCCAGCAGCCTACAGCGGACTGAAGCTTTCTTT,CASSLQRTEAFF
TRBV19,NA,many,TRBJ1-1,TGTGCCAGTAGCACGAGCGGGCTTACGAACACTGAAGCTTTCTTT,CASSTSGLTNTEAFF
TRBV7-9,TRBD2,many,TRBJ2-5,TGTGCCAGCAGAGGGAGGGTCGGAGAGACCCAGTACTTC,CASRGRVGETQYF
TRBV29-1,TRBD2,NA,TRBJ2-5,TGCAGCGTTCGCAAGACTAGCGCGAGAGTCGGGGAGACCCAGTACTTC,CSVRKTSARVGETQYF
TRBV9,TRBD1,NA,TRBJ1-2,TGTGCCAGCAGCGTGACTACAGGGGAGCATAACTATGGCTACACCTTC,CASSVTTGEHNYGYTF
TRBV2,NA,many,TRBJ2-5,TGTGCCAGCAGTGAAGGGGCAGGGGAACAAGAGACCCAGTACTTC,CASSEGAGEQETQYF
TRBV7-2,TRBD1,NA,TRBJ1-2,TGTGCCTGGTGGACAGGGAACTATGGCTACACCTTC,CAWWTGNYGYTF
TRBV9,NA,NA,TRBJ2-7,TGTGCCAGCAGCGTAGGGGTTGAGGGGTACGAGCAGTACTTC,CASSVGVEGYEQYF
TRBV7-9,TRBD1,few,TRBJ2-6,TGTGCCAGCAGCTTAGGAGGGGGCCGCTCTGGGGCCAACGTCCTGACTTTC,CASSLGGGRSGANVLTF
TRBV20-1,TRBD2,few,TRBJ2-2,TGCAGTGCTAGAGATTCTGCTAGCGGAACCGGGGAGCTGTTTTTT,CSARDSASGTGELFF
TRBV7-2,NA,NA,TRBJ1-3,TGTGCCAGCAGCTTACTGTGGGGTGTCGGAAACACCATATATTTT,CASSLLWGVGNTIYF
TRBV7-2,NA,NA,TRBJ2-7,TGTGCCAGCAGCATGACTGGAGGGCCCTACGAGCAGTACTTC,CASSMTGGPYEQYF
TRBV14,NA,NA,TRBJ1-2,TGTGCCAGCAGCCAAGTAGCGACTTATGGCTACACCTTC,CASSQVATYGYTF
TRBV20-1,NA,NA,TRBJ2-7,TGCAGTGCTAGAGGACGAGCGGGCCGTTCCTACGAGCAGTACTTC,CSARGRAGRSYEQYF
TRBV19,NA,once,TRBJ2-2,TGTGCCAGTAGTATAAGGCCAGCGAACACCGGGGAGCTGTTTTTT,CASSIRPANTGELFF
TRBV5-1,NA,NA,TRBJ1-2,TGCGCCGGCAGCTTCCAGGGTTCCGGTGGCTATGGCTACACCTTC,CAGSFQGSGGYGYTF
TRBV20-1,TRBD1,few,TRBJ1-3,TGCAGTGCTAGAGATCCGACAGGGGTAGGAAACACCATATATTTT,CSARDPTGVGNTIYF
TRBV29-1,TRBD1,NA,TRBJ1-1,TGCGGGGGGACAGGGCCAAACACTGAAGCTTTCTTT,CGGTGPNTEAFF
TRBV11-2,TRBD1,NA,TRBJ2-7,TGTGCCAGCAGCTTCGGAGGACAGGGCTACGAGCAGTACTTC,CASSFGGQGYEQYF
TRBV2,TRBD2,NA,TRBJ2-5,TGTGCCAGCAGAGGACTAGCGGCTGAAGAGACCCAGTACTTC,CASRGLAAEETQYF
TRBV5-1,NA,few,TRBJ2-5,TGTGCCAGCAGTGAAGCGATGCGGTTACAAGAGACCCAGTACTTC,CASSEAMRLQETQYF